This T cell receptor (beta chain) was identified during a study of blood T cells in healthy people across ages. Study results and limitations: The CMV status of each donor remained undetermined, and this could have confounded shifts in expanded clonotypes. TCR beta diversity per million T cells fell roughly linearly with age. Researchers said unsorted PBMCs prevented a conclusive naive versus antigen-experienced comparison.

The authors ran a second PCR of roughly 6 to 12 cycles using a sample-barcoded 5' primer and a J-beta primer mix. Each cDNA molecule was tagged by a template-switch adaptor with 12 random nucleotides. Via MiXCR, TCRdb re-called the 5' RACE reads, giving one row per CDR3 protein. The profile covers some 730,000 distinct CDR3 sequences, with 20% to 25% appearing a single time and roughly 22% taken by the ten largest. In regard to this clonotype: Its antigen is not identified.

The TCR sequence derives from a man in his 70s in good health. Material for sequencing was blood.

The DNA of the CDR3 is TGTGCCAGCAGCCCAGGGGTAACAGGGTGGACTGGAAACACCATATATTTT. Protein product: CASSPGVTGWTGNTIYF. The gene calls are TRBV7-2 and TRBJ1-3, with D possibly TRBD1 on 6 matching bases. The CDR3 is 17 amino acids. The ends were cut back, 5 bases at V and 2 bases at J, with 19 bases in the middle. The V gene's germline CDR1 is SGHTA and CDR2 FQGNSA.